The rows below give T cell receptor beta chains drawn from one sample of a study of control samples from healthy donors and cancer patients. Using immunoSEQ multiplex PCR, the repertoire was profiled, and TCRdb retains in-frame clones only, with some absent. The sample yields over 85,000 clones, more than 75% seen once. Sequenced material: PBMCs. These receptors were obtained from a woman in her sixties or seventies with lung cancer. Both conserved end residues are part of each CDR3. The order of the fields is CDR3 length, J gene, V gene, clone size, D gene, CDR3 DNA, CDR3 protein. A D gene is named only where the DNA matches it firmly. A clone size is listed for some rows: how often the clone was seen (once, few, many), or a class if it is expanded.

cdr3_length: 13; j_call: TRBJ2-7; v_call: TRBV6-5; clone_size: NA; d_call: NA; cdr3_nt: TGTGCCAGCAACTTTCCGAGCTCCTACGAGCAGTACTTC; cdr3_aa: CASNFPSSYEQYF
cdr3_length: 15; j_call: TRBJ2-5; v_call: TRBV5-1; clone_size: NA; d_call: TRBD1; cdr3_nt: TGCGCCAGCAACCTTCCGACAGGGGATGGGGAGACCCAGTACTTC; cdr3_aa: CASNLPTGDGETQYF
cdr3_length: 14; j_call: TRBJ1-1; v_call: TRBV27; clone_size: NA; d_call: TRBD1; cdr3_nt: TGTGCCAGCAGTCCAGGACAGGGGAACACTGAAGCTTTCTTT; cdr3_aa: CASSPGQGNTEAFF
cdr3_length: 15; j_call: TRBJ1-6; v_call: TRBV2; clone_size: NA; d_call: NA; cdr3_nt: TGTGCCAGCAGTGTAGGAGCGACTAATAATTCACCCCTCCACTTT; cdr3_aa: CASSVGATNNSPLHF
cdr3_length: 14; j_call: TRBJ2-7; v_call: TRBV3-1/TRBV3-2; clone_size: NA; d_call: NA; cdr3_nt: TGTGCCAGCAGCCAAGACCGGAGCTCCTACGAGCAGTACTTC; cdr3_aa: CASSQDRSSYEQYF
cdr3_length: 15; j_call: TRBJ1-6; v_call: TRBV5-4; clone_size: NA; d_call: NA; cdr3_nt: TGTGCCAGCAGCTTGGGCCTTATTCCGGATTCACCCCTCCACTTT; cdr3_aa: CASSLGLIPDSPLHF
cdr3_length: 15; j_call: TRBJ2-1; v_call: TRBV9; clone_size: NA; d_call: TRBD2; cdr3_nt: TGTGCCAGCAGCCAAGTTAGTAGCGGGGAAAATGAGCAGTTCTTC; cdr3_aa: CASSQVSSGENEQFF
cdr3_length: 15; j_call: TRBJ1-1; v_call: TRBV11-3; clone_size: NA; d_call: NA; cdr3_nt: TGTGCCAGCAGCTTATGGGGACCGCCGAACACTGAAGCTTTCTTT; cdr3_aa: CASSLWGPPNTEAFF
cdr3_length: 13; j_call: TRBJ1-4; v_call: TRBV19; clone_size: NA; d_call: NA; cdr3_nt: TGTGCCAGTAAGGGGCTTACTAGTGAAAAACTGTTTTTT; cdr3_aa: CASKGLTSEKLFF
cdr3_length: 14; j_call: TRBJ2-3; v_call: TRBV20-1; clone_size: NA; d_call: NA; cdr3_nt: TGCAGTGCTAGTTTGGTCAGAAGCACAGATACGCAGTATTTT; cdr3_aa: CSASLVRSTDTQYF
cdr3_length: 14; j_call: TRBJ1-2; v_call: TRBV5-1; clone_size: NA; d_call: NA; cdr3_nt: TGCGCCAGCAGCCCGGGACACGGTGACTATGGCTACACCTTC; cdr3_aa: CASSPGHGDYGYTF
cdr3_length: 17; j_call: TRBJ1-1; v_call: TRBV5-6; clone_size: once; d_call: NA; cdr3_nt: TGTGCCAGCAGCTTGGTGTCGGGACACACTTTGAACACTGAAGCTTTCTTT; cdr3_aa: CASSLVSGHTLNTEAFF
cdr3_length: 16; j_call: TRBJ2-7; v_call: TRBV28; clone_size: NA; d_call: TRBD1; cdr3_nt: TGTGCCAGCAGTCCGGCTCCGGGACAGGGGGCAAGAGAGCAGTACTTC; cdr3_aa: CASSPAPGQGAREQYF
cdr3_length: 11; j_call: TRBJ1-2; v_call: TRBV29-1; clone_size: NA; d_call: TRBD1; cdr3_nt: TGCAGCTTAGGACAGGGGGATGGCTACACCTTC; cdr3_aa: CSLGQGDGYTF